This T cell receptor beta chain was recorded in a study of shared clonotypes between healthy human individuals (dated by TCRdb to the early 2020s). With respect to the entire study: Two women and a few men aged 18 to 49 years were included in the cohort. For each donor, three plates each were used for CD4 naive and CD4 memory, two plates were used for CD8 naive, and one plate was used for CD8 memory. To estimate repertoire size and how much clonotype sharing occurs between individuals, the study deeply sequenced the blood TCR repertoires of roughly 5 healthy adults. To increase sequencing depth and limit assay-specific biases, different laboratories used diverse techniques to prepare libraries and sequence TCR repertoires. Between about 0.9 and 8.9 billion PBMCs per donor were obtained by leukapheresis. The full study reports these points: Sampling was restricted to blood, and TCR repertoires in tissue are likely to differ from TCR repertoires in blood. When four donors were compared, the shared fraction of clonotypes was around 5% for naive CD4, around 3.5% for naive CD8, about 2.4% for memory CD4, and approximately 0.4% for memory CD8. Pairwise subsampling led to the expectation that sequencing depth would affect the degree of clonotype sharing among donors. Because the study included a small number of donors, the genetic and exposure-history diversity represented was limited. Incomplete sequencing was indicated by rarefaction of sorted-subset datasets, despite the large sequencing depth. Estimated clonotype richness was generally larger for naive than for memory subsets. Compared with non-shared clonotypes, the clonotypes found in all four sorted-subset donors had higher generation probabilities.

As to this clone: Its target antigen remains unknown. It has no much larger one-base neighbor in the sample; base qualities were not kept.

Reading from cysteine to phenylalanine, the CDR3 counts 13 amino acids. Just CDR3 DNA is preserved here, 39 bases in frame from base 1. The germline ends are 15 bases apart after V is trimmed by 6 bases and J by 7 bases. Per the germline V gene, MGHDK is the CDR1 and SYGVNS is the CDR2. Using the deep immunoSEQ assay, multiplex PCR amplified TCR CDR3 regions from genomic DNA. Extracted genomic DNA from each cell subset was distributed evenly across all wells of several immunoSEQ 96-well plates, and each plate was treated as a replicate. For sorted subsets, each replicate PCR was loaded with around 200 ng genomic DNA, equivalent to approximately 33,000 T cell genomes. Purified libraries were measured with a Qubit 3.0 fluorometer, size-checked on a Bioanalyzer 2100, and measured again with the KAPA Library Quantification kit. A separate single-read 150-cycle Illumina NextSeq 550 flow cell was used to sequence each immunoSEQ 96-well plate. As for the authors' bioinformatics: Because the immunoSEQ output held only junctional sequences and lacked quality scores, the filtering could not match the filtering applied to full-length reads. To assign V/J genes and CDR3, sequences were annotated against IMGT germline references using PyIR, a Python wrapper for IgBLAST v1.9. Reads were filtered out if the reads had weak V/J assignments (E-value above 1e-6), no CDR3, stop codons, out-of-frame junctions, or ambiguous translated residues. V3J clonotypes were defined by identical inferred V gene, J gene, and CDR3 amino acid sequence. To compute the percentage overlap between repertoires, the number of shared unique clonotypes was divided by the size of the smaller repertoire. Repertoire richness was assessed with RTK rarefaction, the Chao1 estimator, and Recon v2.1 estimates of unobserved clonotypes. Generation probabilities for all TCRbeta clonotypes obtained by the gDNA method from a handful of donors were computed using OLGA. TCRdb provides this immuneACCESS table in a form limited to in-frame rearrangements. Some clones are lacking; in checked studies, under half of them reflect an unresolved V gene, and why the rest are absent is not known. V and J calls and clone size are given by that table; D and trimming were obtained from the DNA. The table for this sample lists over 95,000 clones; under 70% of them were counted only once. The top ten clones comprise roughly a quarter of the sample.

The donors were healthy, HIV-negative adults who had no recently reported acute infections or vaccinations. Only Caucasian adults living in Nashville, Tennessee, USA were represented among the donors. CD8 memory samples were composed of magnetically selected CD45RO+ cells combined with CCR7-negative CD45RA+ effector memory (TemRA) cells. Blood was collected by leukapheresis, and PBMCs were isolated by Ficoll-Histopaque density gradient centrifugation and then cryopreserved in liquid nitrogen vapor phase. Analytical flow cytometry was used to check the purity and quantity of each magnetically sorted T cell population. Genomic DNA was isolated from every sorted fraction and measured by UV absorbance on a Nanodrop 2000c.

Sequencing was carried out using memory CD8+ T cells sorted from blood. This specimen's cell subset or site label, interpreted: CD45RO+ cells pooled with CCR7-negative TemRA cells. The chain is encoded by TRBV25-1 joined to TRBJ1-1, with a tentative D gene TRBD1 over 5 matching bases. The source of this sequence is a woman aged 25 to 39 in good health. CDR3 sequence: CASRPRGVLEAFF. In nucleotide form, the sequence is TGTGCCAGCAGGCCTAGGGGAGTTCTTGAAGCTTTCTTT.